This is a list of T cell receptor beta chains from one sample in a study of blood T cells in healthy people across ages. A single record per CDR3 protein comes from TCRdb applying MiXCR to the 5' RACE reads. This table has 650,000 to 950,000 distinct CDR3 sequences, about 42% appearing once. The sample was blood. Source of these receptors: a man aged 55 to 70 in good health. The CDR3 runs from the conserved cysteine through the conserved F or W. The D gene is left open where the match is weak. Clone size, where shown, is once, few, many, or a class for clones that have expanded.

clone_size | d_call | j_call | v_call | cdr3_length | cdr3_aa
. | . | TRBJ2-6 | TRBV20-1 | 15 | CSALWMSSGANVLTF
. | . | TRBJ2-1 | TRBV3-1 | 15 | CASSQDLGSYNEQFF
. | . | TRBJ2-5 | TRBV5-1 | 14 | CASNLYGAQETQYF
many | . | TRBJ2-3 | TRBV7-2 | 16 | CASTVDGGGGTDTQYF
. | TRBD1 | TRBJ2-7 | TRBV12-3/TRBV12-4 | 15 | CASSRGTGGLDEQYF
few | TRBD2 | TRBJ2-5 | TRBV4-3 | 16 | CASSLQLAGGLETQYF
. | . | TRBJ2-3 | TRBV7-2 | 16 | CASSLRPCGTTDTQYF
. | . | TRBJ1-5 | TRBV6-6 | 15 | CARSYQANSNQPQHF
few | TRBD1 | TRBJ2-7 | TRBV20-1 | 14 | CSARELSGTGTMYF
few | . | TRBJ1-6 | TRBV27 | 13 | CASSPRANSPLHF
few | . | TRBJ2-2 | TRBV7-2 | 13 | CASSVANTGELFF
few | TRBD2 | TRBJ2-5 | TRBV4-3 | 16 | CASSQTLAGVSETQYF
many | . | TRBJ2-7 | TRBV12-3/TRBV12-4 | 13 | CASSSRGRYEQYF
few | TRBD2 | TRBJ2-1 | TRBV20-1 | 14 | CSARDLLAGTEQFF
once | . | TRBJ2-3 | TRBV20-1 | 14 | CSAREASPTDTQYF
few | . | TRBJ2-1 | TRBV20-1 | 13 | CSARDRRTNEQFF
. | . | TRBJ1-3 | TRBV5-5 | 15 | CASSPRGGGGNTIYF
. | . | TRBJ1-1 | TRBV12-3/TRBV12-4 | 11 | CASSSGAEAFF
. | . | TRBJ2-5 | TRBV11-1 | 15 | CASRLGQVLQETQYF
many | . | TRBJ2-7 | TRBV7-2 | 12 | CASSLVAYEQYF
few | . | TRBJ2-7 | TRBV2 | 17 | CASSVRRINQAAYEQYF
. | TRBD2 | TRBJ2-3 | TRBV5-4 | 15 | CASSLASGDADTQYF
. | . | TRBJ2-3 | TRBV7-2 | 14 | CASSPQTGTDTQYF
. | TRBD1 | TRBJ2-5 | TRBV6-2/TRBV6-3 | 16 | CTSSYPTGKVDGTQYF
few | . | TRBJ2-1 | TRBV7-8 | 13 | CASSQGRVNEQFF
. | TRBD1 | TRBJ1-6 | TRBV11-2 | 13 | CASSPRTGTGLHF
. | . | TRBJ2-7 | TRBV6-1 | 17 | CASSRLMSSNPTYEQYF
few | TRBD1 | TRBJ1-2 | TRBV6-6 | 14 | CASRDSGQGDGYTF
. | . | . | TRBV19 | 15 | CASSTYRGGTYEQYF
. | . | TRBJ2-7 | TRBV6-2/TRBV6-3 | 14 | CASSRHRQNYEQYF
. | . | TRBJ2-3 | TRBV28 | 19 | CASSLWELAFVASTDTQYF
. | . | . | TRBV7-9 | 15 | CASSLVLGTTYEQYF
. | . | TRBJ1-5 | TRBV7-2 | 17 | CASSPRGGELSNQPQHF
many | TRBD2 | TRBJ2-3 | TRBV5-1 | 13 | CASSLAGADTQYF
. | TRBD1 | TRBJ1-2 | TRBV29-1 | 12 | CSAGQGTVGYTF
few | . | TRBJ1-1 | TRBV7-9 | 14 | CASSLTGQNTEAFF
. | . | TRBJ1-6 | TRBV7-8 | 18 | CASSLEGRAVEADSPLHF
. | . | TRBJ2-7 | TRBV5-1 | 14 | CASSLEAGTGEQYF
. | . | TRBJ1-4 | TRBV7-9 | 14 | CASSLYRGDEKLFF
few | . | TRBJ2-3 | TRBV7-3 | 13 | CASSPLPTDTQYF
. | . | TRBJ1-5 | TRBV12-3/TRBV12-4 | 14 | CASSSFRVNQPQHF
. | . | TRBJ2-7 | TRBV20-1 | 14 | CSASYQTDYNEQYF
few | . | . | TRBV20-1 | 14 | CSASPGGQTYEQYF
many | TRBD1 | TRBJ2-7 | TRBV2 | 14 | CASSEDRGSYEQYF